The rows below give T cell receptor beta chains drawn from one sample of a study of metastatic and nonmetastatic thyroid tumors. TCRdb ran MiXCR on the PCR reads. The sample shows roughly 55,000 clones, under 20% of them seen only once. The source material was blood. Receptors were obtained from a male donor with papillary thyroid cancer or a benign thyroid nodule (not recorded which). Some clones in this sample may be carry-over from other donors' samples. The CDR3 runs from the conserved cysteine through the conserved F or W. D genes are given only for firm matches. Clone size is shown for a subset of rows, as once, few, many or a class of expanded clone.

TRBJ2-3 | - | TRBV18 | 10 | many | CASWEDTQYF | TGTGCCAGCTGGGAGGATACGCAGTATTTT
TRBJ1-5 | - | TRBV5-5 | 15 | many | CASSPDRGLVQPQHF | TGTGCCAGCAGCCCTGATAGGGGGTTGGTGCAGCCCCAGCATTTT
TRBJ2-7 | - | TRBV7-6 | 15 | - | CASSLAAGPTYEQYF | TGTGCCAGCAGCTTAGCGGCAGGGCCAACCTACGAGCAGTACTTC
TRBJ1-1 | - | TRBV7-9 | 14 | few | CASSSAPGYTEAFF | TGTGCCAGCAGCTCAGCACCGGGGTACACTGAAGCTTTCTTT
TRBJ2-3 | - | TRBV6-1 | 17 | - | CASSERVGAFGKDTQYF | TGTGCCAGCAGTGAAAGAGTAGGGGCATTTGGGAAAGATACGCAGTATTTT
TRBJ2-4 | - | TRBV10-3 | 15 | many | CAISLGPLAKNIQYF | TGTGCCATCAGCTTGGGACCGTTAGCCAAAAACATTCAGTACTTC
TRBJ2-3 | TRBD2 | TRBV6-6 | 15 | few | CASSYGGGITDKQYF | TGTGCCAGCAGTTACGGCGGGGGGATCACAGATAAGCAGTATTTT
TRBJ2-1 | - | TRBV14 | 16 | many | CASSQVRGRGGREQFF | TGTGCCAGCAGCCAAGTACGTGGCAGGGGAGGACGGGAGCAGTTCTTC
TRBJ2-6 | - | TRBV30 | 16 | once | CAWNREGTSGANVLTF | TGTGCCTGGAACAGGGAAGGGACCTCTGGGGCCAACGTCCTGACTTTC
TRBJ1-5 | TRBD1 | TRBV19 | 15 | many | CASSPTGQGDQPQHF | TGTGCCAGTAGTCCGACCGGACAGGGGGATCAGCCCCAGCATTTT
TRBJ2-1 | - | TRBV20-1 | 13 | - | CSSRRWDYNEQFF | TGTAGTTCCCGACGTTGGGACTACAATGAGCAGTTCTTC
TRBJ2-5 | - | TRBV27 | 15 | - | CASSLGLSYQETQYF | TGCGCCAGCAGTCTGGGACTTTCGTACCAAGAGACCCAGTACTTT
TRBJ2-7 | - | TRBV24-1 | 13 | many | CATSGPGSYEQYF | TGTGCCACCTCTGGGCCAGGTTCCTACGAGCAGTACTTC
TRBJ1-1 | TRBD1 | TRBV7-2 | 14 | - | CASSPRQGGTEAFF | TGTGCCAGCAGCCCACGACAGGGAGGAACTGAAGCTTTCTTT
TRBJ2-5 | TRBD2 | TRBV11-1 | 17 | many | CASSPTSGGSEQETQYF | TGTGCCAGCAGCCCGACTAGCGGGGGGAGTGAGCAAGAGACCCAGTACTTC
TRBJ1-5 | TRBD1 | TRBV12-3/TRBV12-4 | 14 | - | CASSVQGSNQPQHF | TGTGCCAGCAGCGTACAGGGGAGCAATCAGCCCCAGCATTTT
TRBJ2-1 | - | TRBV7-2 | 13 | many | CASSLALVGVQFF | TGTGCCAGCAGCTTAGCGCTAGTGGGAGTGCAGTTCTTC
TRBJ1-1 | - | TRBV12-3/TRBV12-4 | 16 | many | CASSQSLSGGRGEAFF | TGTGCCAGCAGCCAGAGCCTTTCGGGGGGACGGGGTGAAGCTTTCTTT
TRBJ2-2 | - | TRBV5-6 | 16 | many | CASSSGAYPNTGELFF | TGTGCCAGCAGCTCGGGGGCCTACCCGAACACCGGGGAGCTGTTTTTT